The 20 T cell receptor beta chains presented below share a single source sample, sequenced in a study of regulatory T cells in long-lasting Graves disease. Noted time point: persistent/refractory GD, antithyroid drugs over 5 years with positive TRAb. With RNA extracted from PBMCs as input, the TCR library was made. Researchers made TCR beta libraries by using iRepertoire HTBI primers and running Arm-PCR on CDR3 regions. TCRdb reprocessed the multiplex PCR reads with MiXCR, giving one entry per CDR3 protein. The sample includes about 660,000 distinct CDR3 sequences, about 30% of them seen just once. The input for sequencing was peripheral blood mononuclear cells (PBMCs), taken when the disease was refractory, from a patient treated with antithyroid drugs. These receptors were obtained from a female donor with Graves disease.

This clonotype occurred a few times. V gene TRBV13 combines with J gene TRBJ1-2; D gene unclear. The CDR3 runs 16 residues. The germline V gene encodes CDR1 PRHDT and CDR2 FYEKMQ (reference sequence). V gave up 5 bases and J gave up 3 bases, with 19 bases separating them. CDR3 nucleotides: TGTGCCAGCAGCCCCTCGGAACCCAACATTGACTATGGCTACACCTTC. Amino acids: CASSPSEPNIDYGYTF.

The table lists this clonotype with a few counts. The chain combines TRBV20-1 with TRBJ1-4; D is uncertain. Germline CDR1 reads DFQATT; CDR2 reads SNEGSKA (reference sequence). V lost 5 bases, J lost 8 bases, and 12 bases lay in between. The CDR3 sequence is 12 residues long. The CDR3 DNA follows: TGCAGTGCTGAAACCCGAAGGGAAAAACTGTTTTTT. It codes for CSAETRREKLFF.

As for this clonotype: A far larger clone is one nucleotide away, so this likely arose from a read error. The chain is built from TRBV7-8 and TRBJ1-1, with 8 bases fitting TRBD1. This CDR3 has 14 residues. Germline V lookup: CDR1 SGHVS, CDR2 FQNEAQ. J was trimmed by 6 bases and V by 6 bases; bases with no gene match: 9. This chain's CDR3 is CASSTGQGDAEAFF. DNA of the CDR3: TGTGCCAGCAGTACCGGACAGGGAGACGCTGAAGCTTTCTTT.

The chain uses TRBV2 and TRBJ2-3; the D gene could be TRBD1 or TRBD2 (5 bases each). V was clipped by 3 bases and J by 2 bases, with 9 bases between them. Germline V gene data show CDR1 as SNHLY and CDR2 as FYNNEI. The length of the CDR3 is 14 residues. CDR3 amino acids: CASSEGRATDTQYF. For the CDR3, the DNA is TGTGCCAGCAGTGAGGGACGTGCCACAGATACGCAGTATTTT.

With respect to this clonotype: Germline is not matched at one junction end, which may reflect a read error. The genes are TRBV12-3 or TRBV12-4 and TRBJ2-2; the D gene is possibly TRBD2 (5 bases). The CDR3 spans 13 residues. CDR3 amino acids: CASSLDNTGELLF. Here the CDR3 DNA reads TGTGCCAGCAGTTTAGATAACACCGGGGAGCTGCTTTTT.

This chain uses TRBV7-2 with TRBJ2-3, with D uncertain. V shed 0 bases and J shed 3 bases, with 10 bases lying between them. This CDR3 spans 15 amino acids. CDR1 is SGHTA and CDR2 is FQGNSA in the germline V gene. Written as DNA, the CDR3 is TGTGCCAGCAGCTTAGCGGGAAGGATTACAGATACGCAGTATTTT. Its protein is CASSLAGRITDTQYF.

This clonotype was counted at least ten times. V usage is TRBV3-1 and J usage is TRBJ1-4; D ambiguous. Deletions cut 0 bases from V and 8 bases from J, with 13 bases between. Germline V gene data show CDR1 as LGHDT and CDR2 as YNNKEL (reference sequence). The CDR3 spans 15 residues. The DNA of the CDR3 is TGTGCCAGCAGCCAAGATAGGCTTGTTGGAGAAAAACTGTTTTTT. Amino acids: CASSQDRLVGEKLFF.

This clonotype has a handful of counts. The chain recombines TRBV2 with TRBJ1-5, with 8 bases that match TRBD1. Looked up from germline, CDR1 is SNHLY and CDR2 is FYNNEI. Germline trimming cut 6 bases from V and 6 bases from J; bases unmatched to any gene: 7. CDR3 length equals 14 residues. In DNA form, the CDR3 reads TGTGCCAGCAGCGAGACAGGGGCCGGTCAGCCCCAGCATTTT. This sequence encodes CASSETGAGQPQHF.

This clonotype was counted a few times. This rearrangement joins TRBV6-2 or TRBV6-3 to TRBJ1-1, with D uncertain. The germline V and J ends were trimmed by 7 bases and 0 bases, with 9 bases remaining between them. This CDR3 region has 13 residues. Per germline, CDR1 MNHEY and CDR2 SVGEGT. CDR3 amino acids: CASNVKMNTEAFF. The DNA of the CDR3 is TGTGCCAGCAATGTGAAAATGAACACTGAAGCTTTCTTT.

The chain links TRBV5-1 to TRBJ1-1; D ambiguous. V gave up 0 bases and J gave up 1 base, with 16 bases separating them. This CDR3 is built from 17 residues. The germline V gene has CDR1 SGHRS and CDR2 YFSETQ. The CDR3 DNA is TGCGCCAGCAGCTTGGACAAGCCCGGGTTGGGGAACACTGAAGCTTTCTTT. It encodes CASSLDKPGLGNTEAFF.

This clonotype was seen more than once but under ten times. This chain joins TRBV28 and TRBJ1-1; D is perhaps TRBD1 (5 bases). Germline-derived CDR1 and CDR2 are MDHEN and SYDVKM. Trimming took 5 bases from V and 4 from J, leaving 14 bases between them. The CDR3 covers 14 residues. CDR3 in DNA: TGTGCCAGCAGTCCAACGGGGGGGGTCACTGAAGCTTTCTTT. Translation: CASSPTGGVTEAFF.

This clonotype was found a few times. The J gene is TRBJ1-6, the V gene TRBV6-1; D gene uncertain. The CDR3 loop spans 19 amino acids. Germline V gene lookup returns CDR1 MNHNS and CDR2 SASEGT. Trimming stripped 6 bases from V and 0 bases from J, with 21 bases between. DNA for the CDR3: TGTGCCAGCAGCGTTAAGGGTAGTGGGGAGAGCTCCTATAATTCACCCCTCCACTTT. Translated: CASSVKGSGESSYNSPLHF.

This sequence joins TRBV5-1 and TRBJ1-2; TRBD1 agrees at 9 bases. Germline CDR1 reads SGHRS; CDR2 reads YFSETQ. The ends lost 7 bases at V and 2 bases at J; junction bases unmatched: 15. The CDR3 is made up of 17 amino acids. As DNA, the CDR3 is TGCGCCAGCCGTTTTGGGGTCGGGACAGGGTCCAACTATGGCTACACCTTC. Translation gives CASRFGVGTGSNYGYTF.

This chain connects TRBV20-1 to TRBJ2-7, with 10 positions matching TRBD2. The J segment lost 0 bases and the V segment lost 5 bases, leaving 7 bases of the junction unmatched. The CDR3 has 15 amino acids. Germline CDR1 reads DFQATT; CDR2 reads SNEGSKA (reference sequence). The CDR3 bases are TGCAGTGCTCTTAACCCTAGCGGGAGCTCCTACGAGCAGTACTTC. This translates into CSALNPSGSSYEQYF.

This clonotype was observed once. This may be a read error: a much more frequent sequence differs by one nucleotide. The chain's CDR3 is CASRSSGGNVLTF. In nucleotides, the CDR3 is TGTGCCAGCAGGAGCTCTGGGGGCAACGTCCTGACTTTC. The V gene is TRBV12-3 or TRBV12-4, the J gene TRBJ2-6, with D possibly being TRBD1 or TRBD2 (5 bases each). The CDR3 loop spans 13 amino acids.

At least ten counts were recorded for this clonotype. Relative to the germline gene, one junction end is altered; a read error may explain this. This chain connects TRBV5-1 to TRBJ2-7, with 11 bases fitting TRBD2. The CDR3 runs 14 residues. Germline CDR1 and CDR2: SGHRS and YFSETQ. The CDR3, as DNA: TGTGCCAGCAGCTTCACTAGCGGGAGCAACGAGCAGTACTTC. Amino acid sequence: CASSFTSGSNEQYF.

This clonotype was found once. The rearrangement links TRBV11-2 to TRBJ1-1; possibly TRBD1 for D (6 bases). CDR1 and CDR2 (germline): SGHAT, FQNNGV. Trimming took 0 bases from V and 1 from J, leaving 18 bases between them. The CDR3 spans 18 residues. This CDR3 is CASSLEGWTVNRNTEAFF. The CDR3 DNA reads TGTGCCAGCAGCTTAGAGGGATGGACAGTTAATCGGAACACTGAAGCTTTCTTT.

This clonotype showed up just a few times. This chain links TRBV25-1 with TRBJ1-6, with a weak D call TRBD1 (6 bases). Germline loops: CDR1 MGHDK, CDR2 SYGVNS. The CDR3 runs to 14 residues. V was cut by 7 bases and J by 7 bases, with 14 bases left in between. In nucleotides, the CDR3 is TGTGCCAGCAAGACGGACAGCGAAAATTCACCCCTCCACTTT. Its protein is CASKTDSENSPLHF. Full variable domain (rest looked up from reference TRBV25-1 and TRBJ1-6): EADIYQTPRYLVIGTGKKITLECSQTMGHDKMYWYQQDPGMELHLIHYSYGVNSTEKGDLSSESTVSRIRTEHFPLTLESARPSHTSQYLCASKTDSENSPLHFGNGTRLTVT.

The chain employs TRBV30 and TRBJ1-1; D call uncertain. V was shortened by 2 bases and J by 3 bases, with 4 bases between the two germline ends. The germline V gene encodes CDR1 GTSNPN and CDR2 SVGIG (reference sequence). This CDR3 has 11 amino acids. The CDR3 region is CAWSRDTEAFF. The CDR3 region has the DNA TGTGCCTGGAGTAGGGACACTGAAGCTTTCTTT.

The table lists this clonotype with a few counts. The chain employs TRBV6-1 and TRBJ1-1; the D is unclear. The V and J ends lost 6 bases and 5 bases respectively, with 7 bases between them. The germline V gene has CDR1 MNHNS and CDR2 SASEGT. The CDR3 contains 11 residues. CDR3 sequence: CASSTETEAFF. The CDR3 bases are TGTGCCAGCAGCACGGAAACTGAAGCTTTCTTT.